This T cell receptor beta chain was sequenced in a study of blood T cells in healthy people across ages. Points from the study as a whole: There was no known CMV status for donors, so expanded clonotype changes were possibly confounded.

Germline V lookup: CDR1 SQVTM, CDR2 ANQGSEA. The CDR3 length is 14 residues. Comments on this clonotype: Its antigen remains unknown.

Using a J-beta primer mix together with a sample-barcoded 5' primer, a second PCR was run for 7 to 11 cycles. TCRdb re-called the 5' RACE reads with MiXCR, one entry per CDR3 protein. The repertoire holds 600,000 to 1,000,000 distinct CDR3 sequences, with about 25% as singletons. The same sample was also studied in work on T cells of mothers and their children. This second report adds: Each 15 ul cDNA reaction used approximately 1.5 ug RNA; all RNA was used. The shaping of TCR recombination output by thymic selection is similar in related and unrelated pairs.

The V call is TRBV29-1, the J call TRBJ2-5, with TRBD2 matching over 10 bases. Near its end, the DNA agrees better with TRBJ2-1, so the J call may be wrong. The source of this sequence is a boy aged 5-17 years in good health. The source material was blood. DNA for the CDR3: TGCAGCGTCCTAGCGGGAGCGGGATCCAATGAGCAGTTCTTC. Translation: CSVLAGAGSNEQFF.